This TCR beta chain emerged from a study of cytomegalovirus exposure and HLA in healthy donors. Regarding the study as a whole: Reportedly, cytomegalovirus status was diagnosed with high sensitivity and specificity. Presence/absence analyses supposed approximately even sequencing depth among donors.

Concerning this clone itself: The antigen remains undetermined.

Amplification used 60 Vbeta primers and 13 Jbeta primers. Assay: immunoSEQ multiplex PCR; the TCRdb copy retains only in-frame clones and omits some. The sample has some 150,000 clones; about 85% are singletons. This receptor was obtained from a human donor in good health. The sequencing sample was made of PBMCs.

The CDR3 DNA is TGTGCCAGTAGTAATAGCGGGAGTTCCAATGAGCAGTTCTTC. It translates to CASSNSGSSNEQFF. This chain links TRBV19 with TRBJ2-1, with 9 bases lining up with TRBD2. The CDR3 runs 14 residues. Trimming at V came to 4 bases and at J to 6 bases, leaving 4 bases not matched to a gene. CDR1 is LNHDA, CDR2 SQIVND, per germline (reference sequence).